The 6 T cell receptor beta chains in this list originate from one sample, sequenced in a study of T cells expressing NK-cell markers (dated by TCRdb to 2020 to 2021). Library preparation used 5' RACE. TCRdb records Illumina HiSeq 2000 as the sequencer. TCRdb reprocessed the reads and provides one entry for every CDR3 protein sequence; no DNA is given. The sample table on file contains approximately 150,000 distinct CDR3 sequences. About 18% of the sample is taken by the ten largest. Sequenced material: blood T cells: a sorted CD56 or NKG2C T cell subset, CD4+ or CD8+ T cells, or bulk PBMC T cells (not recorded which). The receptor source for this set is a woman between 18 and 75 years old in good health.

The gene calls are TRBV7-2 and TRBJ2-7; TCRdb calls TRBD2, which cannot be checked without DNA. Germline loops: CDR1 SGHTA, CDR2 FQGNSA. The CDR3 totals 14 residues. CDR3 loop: CASSRTSGMYEQYF.

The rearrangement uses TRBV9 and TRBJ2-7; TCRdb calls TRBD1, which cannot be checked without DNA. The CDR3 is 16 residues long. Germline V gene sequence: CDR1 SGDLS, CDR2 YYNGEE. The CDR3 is CASSVGFWDSSYEQYF.

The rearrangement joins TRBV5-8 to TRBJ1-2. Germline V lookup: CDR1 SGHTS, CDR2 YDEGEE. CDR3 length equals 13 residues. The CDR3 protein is CASSLNGKYGYTF.

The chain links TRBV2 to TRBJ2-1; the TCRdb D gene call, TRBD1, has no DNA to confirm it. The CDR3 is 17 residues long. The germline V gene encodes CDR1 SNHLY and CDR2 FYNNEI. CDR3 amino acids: CASSVFRAVSSYNEQFF.

This CDR3 is CAIRDSTIWAQYF. The rearrangement uses TRBV28 and TRBJ2-5; as DNA is missing, the TRBD1 call by TCRdb cannot be tested. CDR3 size: 13 residues. CDR1 and CDR2 (germline): MDHEN, SYDVKM.

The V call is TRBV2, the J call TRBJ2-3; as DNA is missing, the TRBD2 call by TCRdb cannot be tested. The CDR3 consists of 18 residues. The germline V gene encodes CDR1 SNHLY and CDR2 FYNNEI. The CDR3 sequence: CASSEFGTSGRVTDTQYF.